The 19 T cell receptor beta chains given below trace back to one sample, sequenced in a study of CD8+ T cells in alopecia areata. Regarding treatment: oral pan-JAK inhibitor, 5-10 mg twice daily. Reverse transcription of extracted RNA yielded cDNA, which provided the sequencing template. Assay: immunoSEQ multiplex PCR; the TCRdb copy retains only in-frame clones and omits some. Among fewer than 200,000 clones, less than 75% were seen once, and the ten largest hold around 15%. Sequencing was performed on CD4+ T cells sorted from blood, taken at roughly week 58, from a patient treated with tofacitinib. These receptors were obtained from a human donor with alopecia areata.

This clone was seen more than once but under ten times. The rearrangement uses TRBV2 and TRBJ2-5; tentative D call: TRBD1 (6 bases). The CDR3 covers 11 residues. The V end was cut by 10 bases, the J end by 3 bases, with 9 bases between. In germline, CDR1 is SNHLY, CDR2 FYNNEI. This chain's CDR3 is CATRGEETQYF. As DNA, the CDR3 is TGTGCCACCAGGGGAGAAGAGACCCAGTACTTC.

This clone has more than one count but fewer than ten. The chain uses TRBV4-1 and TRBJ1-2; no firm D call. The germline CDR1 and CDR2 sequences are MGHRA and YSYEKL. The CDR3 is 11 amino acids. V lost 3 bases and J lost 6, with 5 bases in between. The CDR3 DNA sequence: TGCGCCAGCAGCCAGAGGGATGGCTACACCTTC. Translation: CASSQRDGYTF.

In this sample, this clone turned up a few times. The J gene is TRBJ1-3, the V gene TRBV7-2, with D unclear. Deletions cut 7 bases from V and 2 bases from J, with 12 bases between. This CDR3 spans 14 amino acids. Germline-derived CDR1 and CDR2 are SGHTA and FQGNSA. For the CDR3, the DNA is TGTGCCAGCACCAGTACCACTACTGGAAACACCATATATTTT. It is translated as CASTSTTTGNTIYF.

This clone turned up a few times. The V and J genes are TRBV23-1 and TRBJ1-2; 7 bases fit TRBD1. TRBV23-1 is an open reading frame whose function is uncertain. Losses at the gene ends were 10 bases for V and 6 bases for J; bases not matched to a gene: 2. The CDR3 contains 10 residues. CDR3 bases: TGCGCCAAGACAGGGAATGGCTACACCTTC. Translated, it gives CAKTGNGYTF.

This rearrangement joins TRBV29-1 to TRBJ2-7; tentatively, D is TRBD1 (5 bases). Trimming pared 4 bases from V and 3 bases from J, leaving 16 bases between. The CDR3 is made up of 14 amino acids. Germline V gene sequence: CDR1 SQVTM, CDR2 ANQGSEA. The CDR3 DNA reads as TGCAGCGTTGCGCTGGACAAAGGGTTCTACGAGCAGTACTTC. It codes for CSVALDKGFYEQYF.

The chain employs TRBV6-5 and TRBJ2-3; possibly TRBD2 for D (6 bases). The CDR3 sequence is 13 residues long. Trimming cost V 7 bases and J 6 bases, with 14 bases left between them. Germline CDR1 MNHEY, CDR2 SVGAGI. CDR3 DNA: TGTGCCAGCAAGGGGCGGGGTTCGGATACGCAGTATTTT. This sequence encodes CASKGRGSDTQYF.

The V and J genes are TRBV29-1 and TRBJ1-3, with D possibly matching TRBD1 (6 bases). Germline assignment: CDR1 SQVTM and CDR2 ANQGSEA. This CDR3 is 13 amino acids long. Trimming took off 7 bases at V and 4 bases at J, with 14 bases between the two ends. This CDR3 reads CSGQGTLGNTIYF. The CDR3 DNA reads TGCAGCGGCCAGGGGACACTAGGAAACACCATATATTTT.

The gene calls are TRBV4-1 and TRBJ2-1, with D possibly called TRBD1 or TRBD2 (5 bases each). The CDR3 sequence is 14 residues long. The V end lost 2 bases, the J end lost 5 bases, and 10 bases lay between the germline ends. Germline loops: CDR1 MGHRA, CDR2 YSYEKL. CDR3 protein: CASSQFRDDNEQFF. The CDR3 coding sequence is TGCGCCAGCAGCCAATTTAGGGACGACAATGAGCAGTTCTTC.

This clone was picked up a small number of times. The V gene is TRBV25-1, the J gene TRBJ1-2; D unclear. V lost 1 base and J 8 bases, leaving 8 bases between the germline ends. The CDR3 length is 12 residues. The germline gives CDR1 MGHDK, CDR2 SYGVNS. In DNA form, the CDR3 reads TGTGCCAGCAGTGAATCGGGGAGCGGCTACACCTTC. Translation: CASSESGSGYTF.

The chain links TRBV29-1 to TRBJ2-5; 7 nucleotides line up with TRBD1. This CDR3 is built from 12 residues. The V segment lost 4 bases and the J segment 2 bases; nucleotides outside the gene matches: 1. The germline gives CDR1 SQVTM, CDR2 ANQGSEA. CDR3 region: CSVATGQETQYF. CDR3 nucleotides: TGCAGCGTTGCGACAGGGCAAGAGACCCAGTACTTC.

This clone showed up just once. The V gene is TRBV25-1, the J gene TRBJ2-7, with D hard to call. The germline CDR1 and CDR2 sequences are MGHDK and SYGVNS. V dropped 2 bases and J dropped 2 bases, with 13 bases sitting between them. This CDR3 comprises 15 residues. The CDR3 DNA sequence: TGTGCCAGCAGTGAACTTAGTACAGTGACCTACGAGCAGTACTTC. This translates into CASSELSTVTYEQYF.

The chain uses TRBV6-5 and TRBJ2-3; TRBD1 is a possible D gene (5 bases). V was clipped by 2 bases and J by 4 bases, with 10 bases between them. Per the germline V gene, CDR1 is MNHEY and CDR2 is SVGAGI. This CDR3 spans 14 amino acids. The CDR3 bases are TGTGCCAGCAGTTACCTCCCAGGGTCAGATACGCAGTATTTT. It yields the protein CASSYLPGSDTQYF.

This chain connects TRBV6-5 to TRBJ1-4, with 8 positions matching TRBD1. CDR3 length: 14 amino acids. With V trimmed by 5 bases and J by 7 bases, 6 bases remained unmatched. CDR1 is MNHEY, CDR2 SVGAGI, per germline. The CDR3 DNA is TGTGCCAGCAGTCGACAGGGGTCGGGTGAAAAACTGTTTTTT. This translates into CASSRQGSGEKLFF.

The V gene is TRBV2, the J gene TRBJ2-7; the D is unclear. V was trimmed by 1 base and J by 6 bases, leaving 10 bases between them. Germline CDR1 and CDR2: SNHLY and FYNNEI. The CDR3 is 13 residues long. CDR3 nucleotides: TGTGCCAGCAGTGAAGTAGGGCTTGCCGAGCAGTACTTC. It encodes CASSEVGLAEQYF.

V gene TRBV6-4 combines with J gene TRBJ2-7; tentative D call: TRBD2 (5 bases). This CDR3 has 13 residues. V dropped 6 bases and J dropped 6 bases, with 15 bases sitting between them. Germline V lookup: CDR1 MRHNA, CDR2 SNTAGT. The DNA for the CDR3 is TGTGCCAGCAGCGGGGTCGGGCGTCCCGAGCAGTACTTC. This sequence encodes CASSGVGRPEQYF.

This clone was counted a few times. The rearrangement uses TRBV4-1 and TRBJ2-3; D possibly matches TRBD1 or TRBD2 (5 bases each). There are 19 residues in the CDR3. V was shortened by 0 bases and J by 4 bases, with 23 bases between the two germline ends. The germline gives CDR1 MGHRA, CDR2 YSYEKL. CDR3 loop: CASSQDRAGTRGRADTQYF. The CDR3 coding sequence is TGCGCCAGCAGCCAAGACAGGGCTGGTACTAGAGGTCGGGCAGATACGCAGTATTTT.

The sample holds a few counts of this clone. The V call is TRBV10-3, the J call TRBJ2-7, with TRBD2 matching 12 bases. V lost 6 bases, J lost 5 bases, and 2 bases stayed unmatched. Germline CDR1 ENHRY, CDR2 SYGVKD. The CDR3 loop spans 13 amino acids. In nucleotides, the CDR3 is TGTGCCATCAGCCGACTAGCGGGGGACGAGCAGTACTTC. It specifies CAISRLAGDEQYF.

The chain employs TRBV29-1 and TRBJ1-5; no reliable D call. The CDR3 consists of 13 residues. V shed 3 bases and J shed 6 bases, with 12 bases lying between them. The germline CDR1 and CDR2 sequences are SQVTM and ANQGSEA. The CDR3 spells CSVDMGWGQPQHF. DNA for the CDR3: TGCAGCGTTGATATGGGATGGGGTCAGCCCCAGCATTTT. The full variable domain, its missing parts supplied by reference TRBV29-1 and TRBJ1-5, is SAVISQKPSRDICQRGTSLTIQCQVDSQVTMMFWYRQQPGQSLTLIATANQGSEATYESGFVIDKFPISRPNLTFSTLTVSNMSPEDSSIYLCSVDMGWGQPQHFGDGTRLSIL.

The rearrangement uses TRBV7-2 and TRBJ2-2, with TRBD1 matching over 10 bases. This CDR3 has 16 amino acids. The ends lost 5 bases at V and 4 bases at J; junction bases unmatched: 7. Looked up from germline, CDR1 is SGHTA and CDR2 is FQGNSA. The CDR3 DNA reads TGTGCCAGCAGCCGAAAGGGACAGGGGTTCACCGGGGAGCTGTTTTTT. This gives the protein CASSRKGQGFTGELFF.